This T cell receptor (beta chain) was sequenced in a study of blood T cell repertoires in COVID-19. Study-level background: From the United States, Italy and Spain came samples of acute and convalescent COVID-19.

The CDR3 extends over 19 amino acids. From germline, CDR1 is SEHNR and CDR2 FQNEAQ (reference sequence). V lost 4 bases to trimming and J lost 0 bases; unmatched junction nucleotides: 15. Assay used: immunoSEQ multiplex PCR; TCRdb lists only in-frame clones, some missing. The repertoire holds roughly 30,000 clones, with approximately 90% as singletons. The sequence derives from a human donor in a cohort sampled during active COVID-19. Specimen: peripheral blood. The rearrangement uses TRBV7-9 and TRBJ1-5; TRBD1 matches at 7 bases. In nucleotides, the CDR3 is TGTGCCAGCAGCTACCGGGACAGAAAGCAGGGGTATAGCAATCAGCCCCAGCATTTT. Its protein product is CASSYRDRKQGYSNQPQHF.